This TCR beta chain was sequenced for a study of human T cells and chemical hapten exposure. Study summary: Patients got weekly scalp diphenylcyclopropenone doses over the approximately 24-week study. The patch tests put 0.01% DPC on the skin of the upper back and were read 6 days later. General observations from the study: Expanded TCRs grouped into significantly more large CDR3 similarity clusters than controls produced.

Described time point: patch test 2, 6 weeks after DPC sensitization. Sample treatment: therapeutic diphenylcyclopropenone sensitization with weekly scalp DPC. Unique molecular identifiers were affixed to discrete cDNA molecules within the library. Using its own MiXCR run on the RACE reads, TCRdb lists one record per CDR3 protein. The sample includes about 80,000 distinct CDR3 sequences, roughly 10% of them seen just once. This CDR3 comprises 17 residues. Germline CDR1 and CDR2: SGHVS and FQNEAQ. Trimming took off 5 bases at V and 0 bases at J, with 19 bases between the two ends. A few counts support this clonotype. What it recognizes is unknown.

The receptor comes from a man aged 18 to 30 with alopecia areata. Some clones in this sample may be carry-over from other donors' samples. This chain links TRBV7-8 with TRBJ1-1; D possibly corresponds to TRBD1 (5 bases). The sequencing here drew on whole blood, taken in connection with sensitization to the hapten diphenylcyclopropenone (DPC). The CDR3 sequence: CASSPPLRRGLNTEAFF. In DNA form, the CDR3 reads TGTGCCAGCAGCCCGCCTCTTAGACGGGGCTTGAACACTGAAGCTTTCTTT.